The 17 T cell receptor beta chains below were found in one sample sequenced in a study of blood T cell repertoires in COVID-19. Data came from immunoSEQ multiplex PCR; TCRdb stores just in-frame clones and leaves some out. The sample holds about 350,000 clones, more than 75% seen once. Specimen: PBMCs or T cells enriched from blood (not recorded which). These receptors all come from a woman under 40 who had recovered from COVID-19.

The J gene is TRBJ2-3, the V gene TRBV12-5; 12 positions match TRBD1. Germline V lookup: CDR1 LGHNT, CDR2 FRNRAP. There are 16 residues in the CDR3. The junction had 10 bases not matched to a gene; V was cut back by 6 bases and J by 6 bases. The CDR3 protein is CASGFLPGQGADTQYF. The CDR3 DNA reads as TGTGCTAGTGGCTTCCTTCCGGGACAGGGGGCGGATACGCAGTATTTT.

The rearrangement joins TRBV4-1 to TRBJ1-5; no firm D call. This CDR3 is 18 amino acids long. The V end lost 1 base, the J end lost 2 bases, and 18 bases lay between the germline ends. Germline-derived CDR1 and CDR2 are MGHRA and YSYEKL. DNA for the CDR3: TGCGCCAGCAGCCAAGGCGTTCGGAGGGATTGGGGCAATCAGCCCCAGCATTTT. Translation: CASSQGVRRDWGNQPQHF.

This clone was found once. This chain uses TRBV7-9 with TRBJ2-1, with no clear D. This CDR3 has 15 amino acids. The V and J ends lost 1 base and 0 bases respectively, with 7 bases between them. From germline, CDR1 is SEHNR and CDR2 FQNEAQ (reference sequence). CDR3 protein: CASSLDWSSYNEQFF. CDR3 in DNA: TGTGCCAGCAGCTTAGACTGGAGCTCCTACAATGAGCAGTTCTTC. Filled out from reference TRBV7-9 and TRBJ2-1, the complete variable domain reads DTGVSQNPRHKITKRGQNVTFRCDPISEHNRLYWYRQTLGQGPEFLTYFQNEAQLEKSRLLSDRFSAERPKGSFSTLEIQRTEQGDSAMYLCASSLDWSSYNEQFFGPGTRLTVL.

The gene calls are TRBV15 and TRBJ1-3, with D possibly matching TRBD1 (5 bases). The CDR3 length is 16 residues. V shed 0 bases and J shed 2 bases, with 11 bases lying between them. Germline V gene data show CDR1 as LNHNV and CDR2 as YYDKDF (reference sequence). The CDR3 protein is CATSRDTGIPGNTIYF. The CDR3 DNA reads TGTGCCACCAGCAGAGATACAGGAATCCCTGGAAACACCATATATTTT.

V usage is TRBV5-4 and J usage is TRBJ1-5; D might be TRBD1 (6 bases). Trimming removed 4 bases from V and 6 bases from J, with 8 bases in between. CDR3 length: 12 residues. CDR1 and CDR2 (germline): SGHNT, YYREEE (reference sequence). The CDR3 sequence: CASSTQGQPQHF. The CDR3, as DNA: TGTGCCAGCAGCACACAGGGTCAGCCCCAGCATTTT.

This clone appeared a few times. The chain recombines TRBV28 with TRBJ1-2, with a weak D call TRBD1 (5 bases). Trimming took off 5 bases at V and 8 bases at J, with 24 bases between the two ends. CDR1 MDHEN and CDR2 SYDVKM come from the germline V gene. The CDR3 consists of 16 residues. The CDR3 loop is CASSPPALWAGTGYTF. For the CDR3, the DNA is TGTGCCAGCAGTCCCCCGGCACTCTGGGCGGGGACGGGCTACACCTTC.

The chain couples TRBV19 to TRBJ2-5; D gene unclear. Germline CDR1 reads LNHDA; CDR2 reads SQIVND (reference sequence). CDR3 size: 14 residues. V was cut by 4 bases and J by 1 base, with 10 bases left in between. CDR3 sequence reads: CASSSPGIQETQYF. The CDR3 coding sequence is TGTGCCAGTAGTAGTCCAGGAATCCAAGAGACCCAGTACTTC. The variable domain in full, with the rest retrieved from reference TRBV19 and TRBJ2-5, is DGGITQSPKYLFRKEGQNVTLSCEQNLNHDAMYWYRQDPGQGLRLIYYSQIVNDFQKGDIAEGYSVSREKKESFPLTVTSAQKNPTAFYLCASSSPGIQETQYFGPGTRLLVL.

The J gene is TRBJ1-5, the V gene TRBV28; maybe TRBD1 (6 bases). V gave up 6 bases and J gave up 1 base, with 10 bases separating them. The CDR3 loop spans 14 amino acids. Germline-derived CDR1 and CDR2 are MDHEN and SYDVKM. The CDR3 DNA sequence: TGTGCCAGCAGCCATGACAGGAGCAATCAGCCCCAGCATTTT. Translated: CASSHDRSNQPQHF.

The chain has TRBV29-1 and TRBJ2-2, with D hard to call. The CDR3 is made up of 13 amino acids. Trimming took off 5 bases at V and 2 bases at J, with 9 bases between the two ends. The germline V gene encodes CDR1 SQVTM and CDR2 ANQGSEA. The CDR3 reads CSVRGYNTGELFF. For the CDR3, the DNA is TGCAGCGTTAGAGGTTACAACACCGGGGAGCTGTTTTTT.

This chain uses TRBV4-1 with TRBJ1-4, with 7 bases identical to TRBD1. CDR3 size: 15 residues. V lost 4 bases, J lost 5 bases, and 7 bases stayed unmatched. Germline V lookup: CDR1 MGHRA, CDR2 YSYEKL. The CDR3 reads CASSRRQGGNEKLFF. DNA of the CDR3: TGCGCCAGCAGCCGTCGACAGGGTGGAAATGAAAAACTGTTTTTT.

V and J are TRBV18 and TRBJ1-4; 7 nucleotides agree with TRBD1. Germline CDR1 and CDR2: KGHSH and LQKENI. With V trimmed by 6 bases and J by 8 bases, 9 bases remained unmatched. This CDR3 is 14 amino acids long. As DNA, the CDR3 is TGTGCCAGCTCTTCGACAGGGACCCTCGAAAAACTGTTTTTT. It codes for CASSSTGTLEKLFF. Full variable domain (outside the CDR3, taken from reference TRBV18 and TRBJ1-4): NAGVMQNPRHLVRRRGQEARLRCSPMKGHSHVYWYRQLPEEGLKFMVYLQKENIIDESGMPKERFSAEFPKEGPSILRIQQVVRGDSAAYFCASSSTGTLEKLFFGSGTQLSVL.

CDR3 bases: TGCAGCGTTGGGCCCCCCAGGCCAGGCGCACTTGAAGCTTTCTTT. Translation gives CSVGPPRPGALEAFF. The chain combines TRBV29-1 with TRBJ1-1; D unresolved. V lost 4 bases and J lost 7, with 22 bases in between. The CDR3 spans 15 residues. Germline V lookup: CDR1 SQVTM, CDR2 ANQGSEA.

This clone was picked up a small number of times. V and J are TRBV4-2 and TRBJ2-5, with D possibly TRBD2 on 7 matching bases. This CDR3 region has 19 residues. Between the trimmed V and J ends, which lost 3 bases and 1 base, there was a span of 24 bases. Germline CDR1 LGHNA, CDR2 YNFKEQ. The CDR3 is CASSQTTGRPSGLQETQYF. Here the CDR3 DNA reads TGTGCCAGCAGCCAGACTACAGGGCGACCTAGCGGCCTCCAAGAGACCCAGTACTTC.

The chain has TRBV7-2 and TRBJ2-3; D might be TRBD2 (6 bases). V was trimmed by 7 bases and J by 4 bases, leaving 15 bases between them. Germline CDR1 is SGHTA and CDR2 is FQGNSA. This CDR3 spans 14 amino acids. Written as DNA, the CDR3 is TGTGCCAGCACCTACGGGGGTGGGTCAGATACGCAGTATTTT. Its protein product is CASTYGGGSDTQYF. The complete variable domain, with remaining parts taken from reference TRBV7-2 and TRBJ2-3, reads GAGVSQSPSNKVTEKGKDVELRCDPISGHTALYWYRQSLGQGLEFLIYFQGNSAPDKSGLPSDRFSAERTGGSVSTLTIQRTQQEDSAVYLCASTYGGGSDTQYFGPGTRLTVL.

As for this clone: At one end the junction does not follow the germline gene, possibly because of a read error. The chain couples TRBV27 to TRBJ1-6, with 8 nucleotides matching TRBD1. Germline V lookup: CDR1 MNHEY, CDR2 SMNVEV (reference sequence). This CDR3 is built from 12 residues. The CDR3 region is CRHRGYHSPLHF. The CDR3 nucleotides read TGCCGACACAGGGGGTACCATTCACCCCTCCACTTT.

This clone appeared many times. The chain has TRBV6-1 and TRBJ1-1; D is uncertain. Germline loops: CDR1 MNHNS, CDR2 SASEGT. Trimming left V 3 bases short and J 6 bases short, with 11 bases between. There are 13 residues in the CDR3. The CDR3 spells CASSEGGTAEAFF. In DNA form, the CDR3 reads TGTGCCAGCAGTGAGGGAGGAACGGCTGAAGCTTTCTTT.

Comment on this clone: This sample includes further DNA sequences coding for the same CDR3. The chain links TRBV7-2 to TRBJ2-3; TRBD2 aligns across 12 bases. CDR1 is SGHTA, CDR2 FQGNSA, per germline. Trimming at V came to 5 bases and at J to 5 bases, leaving 5 bases not matched to a gene. This CDR3 contains 15 residues. The chain's CDR3 is CASSPRTSGVDTQYF. CDR3 nucleotides: TGTGCCAGCAGCCCCCGGACTAGCGGGGTAGATACGCAGTATTTT.